This entry describes one TCR beta chain. Its antigen specificity is not known. It has no much larger one-base neighbor in the sample; base qualities were not kept. V sheds 10 bases and J sheds 0 bases, leaving 12 bases between their ends. Per the germline V gene, ENHRY is the CDR1 and SYGVKD is the CDR2. The CDR3 sequence holds 13 residues, the cysteine and phenylalanine included. The CDR3 DNA has 39 bases and is translated from base 1. The data belong to a study of T cells in tuberculosis (dated by TCRdb to 2016 to 2019). Notes on the research overall: To characterize T cells specific for the mycobacterial lipid antigen glucose monomycolate (GMM), the study used CD1B tetramers together with high-throughput TCR immunosequencing. IGRA-negative adolescents, IGRA-positive adolescents with latent tuberculosis and adults with active tuberculosis, nine to ten per group, were compared in a South African clinical cohort. PBMC from active tuberculosis patients were archived either before standard anti-tuberculosis treatment began or within 7 days of the start of that treatment.

Sample time point, as interpreted from the label and publication: new active TB diagnosis, blood taken before or within 7 days of starting treatment. Patients with active tuberculosis were defined as newly diagnosed, HIV-seronegative South African adults aged 18 years or older. Confirmation of active tuberculosis came from positive sputum smear microscopy and/or a positive M. tuberculosis culture. Unsorted cryopreserved PBMC were immunosequenced, covering on average about 96,000 T cells per clinical donor. Summary of the overall study and its limitations: Clinical samples were chosen by availability of cryopreserved specimens, and active tuberculosis cases were adults while controls were adolescents. Compared with IGRA-negative controls, TCR-alpha repertoires from active tuberculosis had smaller mean NN-distances to GMM-specific TCRs, which suggests clonal expansion of these TCRs. Smaller NN-distances were partly driven by shorter CDR3-alpha lengths in active tuberculosis patients, and statistical significance was not reached for the TCR-beta difference. An accuracy of about 90% (AUROC 0.90) was reached by a classifier using the diverse GMM-specific repertoire, compared with about 70% accuracy when GEM motif frequencies were used.

TCR libraries were generated with the immunoSEQ multiplex PCR assay, using TCR-beta and/or TCR-alpha/delta assays for each sample. The Illumina high-throughput platform was used to sequence the amplified TCR libraries. As for the authors' bioinformatics: Clustering and dimensionality reduction relied on pairwise TCRdist distances among GMM-specific receptors from T cells that were either sorted ex vivo or expanded in vitro. Each clinical repertoire was assigned a mean NN-distance score, defined as the average TCRdist to the nearest 10% of tetramer-positive reference sequences. To compute GEM TCR motif frequency, the fraction of unique TCRs matching known GEM sequences by V/J usage and CDR3 length was calculated. Linear discriminant analysis with leave-one-out cross-validation, implemented in scikit-learn, was used to classify active tuberculosis. This immuneACCESS table, as held by TCRdb, lists in-frame sequences with V and J called but not all clones. Of the missing ones, under half trace to an unresolved V gene in checked studies; the others have no known cause. Clone size and the V and J calls come from that table; the DNA yielded D and trimming. The sample table contains about 49,000 clones; only one count was recorded for over 90% of them. Jointly, the top ten make up 1.4% to 1.5% of the sample.

The sequence was collected from an adult with tuberculosis. This chain is built from TRBV10-3 and TRBJ1-1; a tentative D call is TRBD1 (6 bases match). The sequencing used PBMCs, collected at tuberculosis diagnosis. The CDR3 here reads CATHRDLNTEAFF. The DNA sequence follows: TGTGCCACGCACAGGGACCTGAACACTGAAGCTTTCTTT.